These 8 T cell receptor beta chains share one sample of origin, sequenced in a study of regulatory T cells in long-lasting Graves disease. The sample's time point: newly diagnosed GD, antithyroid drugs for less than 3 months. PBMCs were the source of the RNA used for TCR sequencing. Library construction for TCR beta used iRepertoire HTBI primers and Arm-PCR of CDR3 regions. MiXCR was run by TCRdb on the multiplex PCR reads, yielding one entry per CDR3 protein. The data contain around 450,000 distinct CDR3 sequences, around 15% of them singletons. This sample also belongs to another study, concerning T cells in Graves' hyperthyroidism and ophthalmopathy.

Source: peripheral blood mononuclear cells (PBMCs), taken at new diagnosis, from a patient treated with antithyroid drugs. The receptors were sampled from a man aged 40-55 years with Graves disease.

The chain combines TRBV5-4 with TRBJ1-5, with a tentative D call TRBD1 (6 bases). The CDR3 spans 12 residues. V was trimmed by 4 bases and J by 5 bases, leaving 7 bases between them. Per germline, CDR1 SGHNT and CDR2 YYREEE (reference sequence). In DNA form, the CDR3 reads TGTGCCAGCAGCGCAGGGGATCAGCCCCAGCATTTT. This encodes CASSAGDQPQHF.

The chain's CDR3 is CASSSPRTGGSRTYEQYF. In nucleotides, the CDR3 is TGTGCCAGCAGTTCCCCTAGGACTGGCGGGAGTAGAACCTACGAGCAGTACTTC. This chain links TRBV12-3 or TRBV12-4 with TRBJ2-7, with TRBD2 matching over 7 bases. The CDR3 covers 18 residues. J gave up 2 bases and V 4 bases, and 17 bases lay outside the gene matches.

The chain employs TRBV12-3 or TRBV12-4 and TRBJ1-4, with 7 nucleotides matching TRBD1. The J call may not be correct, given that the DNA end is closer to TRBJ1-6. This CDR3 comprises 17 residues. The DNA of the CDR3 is TGTGCCAGCAGTTCCTCACCTTACCGAGGGGGCGATTCACCCCTCCACTTT. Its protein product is CASSSSPYRGGDSPLHF.

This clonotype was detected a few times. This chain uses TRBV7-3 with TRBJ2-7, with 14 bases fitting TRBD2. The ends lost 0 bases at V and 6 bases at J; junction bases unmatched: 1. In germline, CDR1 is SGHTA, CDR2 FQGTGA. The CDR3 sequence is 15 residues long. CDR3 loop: CASSLTGTSGSEQYF. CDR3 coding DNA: TGTGCCAGCAGCTTAACTGGGACTAGCGGGAGCGAGCAGTACTTC.

The CDR3 is CATSDLLPGYQETQYF. DNA for the CDR3: TGTGCCACCAGTGATTTGCTCCCAGGTTACCAAGAGACCCAGTACTTC. This chain uses TRBV24-1 with TRBJ2-5; D ambiguous. The V and J ends lost 0 bases and 0 bases respectively, with 10 bases between them. This CDR3 contains 16 residues. CDR1 and CDR2 from the germline V gene are KGHDR and SFDVKD.

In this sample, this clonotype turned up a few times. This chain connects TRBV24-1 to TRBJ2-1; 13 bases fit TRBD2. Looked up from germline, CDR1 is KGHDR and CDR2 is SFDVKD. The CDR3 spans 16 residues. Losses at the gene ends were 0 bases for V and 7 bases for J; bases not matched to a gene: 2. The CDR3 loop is CATSDLGTSGTNEQFF. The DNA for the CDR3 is TGTGCCACCAGTGATTTGGGGACTAGCGGGACGAATGAGCAGTTCTTC.

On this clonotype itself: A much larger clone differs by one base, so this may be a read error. CDR3: CASSETTGGPYNEQFF. DNA for the CDR3: TGTGCCAGCAGTGAAACGACAGGGGGCCCCTACAATGAGCAGTTCTTC. This rearrangement joins TRBV6-1 to TRBJ2-1; 10 bases map to TRBD1. CDR3 length: 16 amino acids. The V gene's germline CDR1 is MNHNS and CDR2 SASEGT. V was clipped by 2 bases and J by 2 bases; unmatched bases: 3.

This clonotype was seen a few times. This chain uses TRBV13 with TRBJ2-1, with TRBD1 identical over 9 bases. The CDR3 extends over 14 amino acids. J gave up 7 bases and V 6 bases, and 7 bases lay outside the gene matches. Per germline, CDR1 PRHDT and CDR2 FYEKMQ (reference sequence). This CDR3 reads CASRRNGQGNEQFF. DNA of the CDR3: TGTGCCAGCAGACGAAACGGACAGGGGAATGAGCAGTTCTTC.